These T cell receptor beta chains were read from a single sample in a study of shared clonotypes between healthy human individuals. Assay: immunoSEQ multiplex PCR; the TCRdb copy retains only in-frame clones and omits some. The table has over 750,000 clones, about 96% seen once. Sequencing was carried out using naive CD8+ T cells sorted from blood. These receptors were taken from a young man in good health. The CDR3 runs from the conserved cysteine through the conserved F or W. The order of the fields is J gene, V gene, CDR3 protein.

TRBJ2-1 TRBV10-3 CAIGGPTREQFF
TRBJ2-1 TRBV27 CASSTAWEQFF
TRBJ2-1 TRBV27 CASSSLRDREQFF
TRBJ2-7 TRBV2 CASLAGNYEQYF
TRBJ2-7 TRBV7-9 CASSLEDGGQSYEQYF
TRBJ2-7 TRBV7-9 CASTPPVTGVDYEQYF
TRBJ2-2 TRBV7-9 CASSFRVGELFF
TRBJ2-7 TRBV11-2 CASSLWGTSGRGALYEQYF
TRBJ2-1 TRBV6-1 CASSALRRDEQFF
TRBJ1-5 TRBV28 CATEPGHLVEQPQHF
TRBJ1-1 TRBV4-1 CASSRVGRTNTEAFF
TRBJ2-3 TRBV28 CARGDTQYF